A selection of T cell receptor beta chains follows, all from one sample in a study of cytomegalovirus exposure and HLA in healthy donors. The repertoire was sequenced with immunoSEQ multiplex PCR; TCRdb's copy has only in-frame clones and lacks some. The sample lists 100,000 to 150,000 clones, 80% seen once, with 1% in the top ten. Sequencing was done on a sample of PBMCs. The origin of the receptors is a man aged 40-55 years in good health and CMV-seronegative. Each CDR3 is given with its conserved first and last residue. Some rows mark clone size as missing; the rest say once, few, many or name a class of expanded clone.

>TRBV27|-|TRBJ1-3
CASHRGGNTIYF
>TRBV7-8|-|TRBJ2-1
CASSLQAQGEQFF
>TRBV5-1|-|TRBJ2-3
CASSLGTGGTTDTQYF
>TRBV15|-|TRBJ2-3
CATSGGPGRGPSNTQYF
>TRBV28|-|TRBJ2-7
CASSPQGQGGYEQYF
>TRBV5-1|-|TRBJ1-3
CASSLTTAQSSGNTIYF
>TRBV20-1|-|TRBJ2-1
CSARGGVEQFF
>TRBV4-2|-|TRBJ1-5
CASSQGGTGDQPQHF
>TRBV6-5|-|TRBJ1-2
CASSSGRRNGYTF
>TRBV7-8|once|TRBJ2-1
CASSLVAGGSSYNEQFF
>TRBV2|-|TRBJ2-5
CASSLQGAGQETQYF
>TRBV29-1|-|TRBJ2-7
CSVTSGTKTYEQYF
>TRBV6-6|-|TRBJ1-4
CASSPRATNEKLFF
>TRBV18|-|TRBJ2-7
CASSPPSGGGEQYF
>TRBV29-1|once|TRBJ1-5
CSVVGTGNQPQHF
>TRBV29-1|-|TRBJ2-6
CSVDSSGANVLTF
>TRBV19|-|TRBJ2-2
CASSLRNTGELFF
>TRBV30|once|TRBJ2-1
CAWSGGTSGEYEQFF
>TRBV5-1|-|TRBJ1-5
CASSVTGIDQPQHF
>TRBV19|few|TRBJ2-7
CASRRGTGSGEQYF
>TRBV5-1|-|TRBJ2-1
CASSSVAGGPKEQFF
>TRBV5-1|-|TRBJ2-2
CASSNGGHGELFF
>TRBV5-6|-|TRBJ1-5
CASSSGTGDNQPQHF
>TRBV28|-|TRBJ1-1
CASSLSSAGGHAEAFF
>TRBV15|-|TRBJ2-1
CATSLDFYNEQFF
>TRBV5-1|-|TRBJ2-5
CASSLERRETQYF
>TRBV5-1|-|TRBJ2-5
CASSLGQGVETQYF